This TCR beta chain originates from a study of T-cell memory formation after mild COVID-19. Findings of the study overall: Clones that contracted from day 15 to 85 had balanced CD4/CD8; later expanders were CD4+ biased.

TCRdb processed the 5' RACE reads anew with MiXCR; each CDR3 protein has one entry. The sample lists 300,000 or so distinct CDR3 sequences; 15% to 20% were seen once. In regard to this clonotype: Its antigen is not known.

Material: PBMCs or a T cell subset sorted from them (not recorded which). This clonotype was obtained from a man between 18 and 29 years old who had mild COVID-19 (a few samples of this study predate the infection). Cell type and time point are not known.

DNA of the CDR3: TGTGCCAGCCCCAGGAGGGGAGGGGACGGCTACACCTTC. Its translation is CASPRRGGDGYTF. The chain links TRBV5-4 to TRBJ1-2; tentative D call: TRBD1 (5 bases). CDR1 SGHNT and CDR2 YYREEE come from the germline V gene (reference sequence). V lost 7 bases and J lost 8, with 18 bases in between. CDR3 length equals 13 residues.